The 7 T cell receptor beta chains reported below all come from one sample, sequenced in a study of T cells in Graves' hyperthyroidism and ophthalmopathy. RNA transcripts provided the source from which TCR beta CDR3 regions were amplified. With the HTBI primer set, the TCR CDR3 went through a first round of RT-PCR. TCRdb passed the multiplex PCR reads through MiXCR, listing each CDR3 protein once. This table holds about 350,000 distinct CDR3 sequences, about 18% found once. Material for sequencing was blood. The receptors shown here come from a woman younger than 45 with Graves' hyperthyroidism that later progressed to Graves' ophthalmopathy.

The V and J genes are TRBV2 and TRBJ2-2, with 13 bases aligning to TRBD2. Per germline, CDR1 SNHLY and CDR2 FYNNEI. The CDR3 extends over 15 amino acids. J gave up 6 bases and V 7 bases, and 5 bases lay outside the gene matches. The CDR3 DNA reads TGTGCCAGCACTCTACTAGCGGGAGGGTCCGGGGAGCTGTTTTTT. Translation gives CASTLLAGGSGELFF.

The chain couples TRBV19 to TRBJ1-2; D possibly corresponds to TRBD1 (5 bases). The CDR3 totals 14 residues. The V end was cut by 0 bases, the J end by 3 bases, with 8 bases between. Germline assignment: CDR1 LNHDA and CDR2 SQIVND (reference sequence). CDR3 DNA: TGTGCCAGTAGTATAGAGGCCAGGGACTATGGCTACACCTTC. It yields the protein CASSIEARDYGYTF.

This clonotype appeared many times. CDR3 loop: CARETREMDTEAFF. The CDR3 region has the DNA TGTGCCAGGGAGACCAGGGAAATGGACACTGAAGCTTTCTTT. This sequence joins TRBV2 and TRBJ1-1; D perhaps matches TRBD1 (5 bases). V was cut by 9 bases and J by 3 bases, with 17 bases left in between. Germline CDR1 reads SNHLY; CDR2 reads FYNNEI. CDR3 length: 14 residues.

This clonotype was counted many times. The chain employs TRBV2 and TRBJ2-3; 12 nucleotides line up with TRBD1. V shed 9 bases and J 6 bases; nucleotides not matched to a gene: 4. The CDR3 is 13 amino acids. Germline CDR1 SNHLY, CDR2 FYNNEI. This CDR3 is CARGQGASDTQYF. CDR3 coding DNA: TGTGCCAGGGGACAGGGGGCGTCCGATACGCAGTATTTT.

At least ten counts were recorded for this clonotype. The chain is built from TRBV20-1 and TRBJ1-4; possible D gene TRBD1, 6 bases. Trimming removed 3 bases from V and 4 bases from J, with 12 bases in between. The germline gives CDR1 DFQATT, CDR2 SNEGSKA (reference sequence). This CDR3 comprises 14 residues. CDR3 sequence (DNA): TGCAGTGCTAGTCAGGGGAGTGATAATGAAAAACTGTTTTTT. This sequence encodes CSASQGSDNEKLFF.

This chain uses TRBV2 with TRBJ1-5, with D perhaps TRBD1 (5 bases). Germline lookup yields CDR1 SNHLY and CDR2 FYNNEI. CDR3 length: 13 amino acids. The V end was cut by 5 bases, the J end by 6 bases, with 11 bases between. The CDR3: CASSTGRGQPQHF. CDR3 nucleotides: TGTGCCAGCAGTACGGGGCGGGGTCAGCCCCAGCATTTT.

This clonotype has a count of ten or more. The chain employs TRBV12-3 or TRBV12-4 and TRBJ1-2; TRBD1 is a possible D gene (5 bases). This CDR3 spans 14 amino acids. Trimming cost V 6 bases and J 4 bases, with 15 bases left between them. CDR3 loop: CASSSDRDGYGYTF. CDR3 bases: TGTGCCAGCAGCTCCGATCGGGACGGCTATGGCTACACCTTC.